This T cell receptor beta chain comes out of a study of cytomegalovirus exposure and HLA in healthy donors. This clone has a handful of counts. Germline V gene data show CDR1 as MNHEY and CDR2 as SVGAGI. This CDR3 is 15 amino acids long. Losses at the gene ends were 8 bases for V and 2 bases for J; bases not matched to a gene: 6. With 60 Vbeta and 13 Jbeta primers, the PCR was carried out. Measured with immunoSEQ multiplex PCR; TCRdb has only the in-frame clones, and not every one. The data contain a few hundred thousand clones, around 73% of them seen just once; the ten biggest clones take up approximately 3%.

Sequenced input: PBMCs. The source is a young woman in good health and CMV-seronegative. The rearrangement links TRBV6-5 to TRBJ2-7; 13 bases agree with TRBD2. This chain's CDR3 is CASGGGLAGAYEQYF. The CDR3 DNA follows: TGTGCCAGCGGAGGAGGACTAGCGGGAGCCTACGAGCAGTACTTC.